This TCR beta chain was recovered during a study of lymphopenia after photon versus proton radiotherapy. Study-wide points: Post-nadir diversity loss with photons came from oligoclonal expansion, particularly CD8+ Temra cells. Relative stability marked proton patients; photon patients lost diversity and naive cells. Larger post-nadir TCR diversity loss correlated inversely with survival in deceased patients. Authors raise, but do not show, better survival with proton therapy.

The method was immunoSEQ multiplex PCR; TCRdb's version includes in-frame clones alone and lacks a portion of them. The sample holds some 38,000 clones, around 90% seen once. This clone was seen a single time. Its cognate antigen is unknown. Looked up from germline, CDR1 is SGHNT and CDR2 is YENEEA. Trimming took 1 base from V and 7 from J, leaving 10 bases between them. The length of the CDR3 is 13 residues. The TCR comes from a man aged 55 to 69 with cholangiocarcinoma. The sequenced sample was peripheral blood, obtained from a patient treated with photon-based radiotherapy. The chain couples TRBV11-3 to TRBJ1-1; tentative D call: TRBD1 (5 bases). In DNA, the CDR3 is TGTGCCAGCAGCTTAGCTGGGGGAAGTGAAGCTTTCTTT. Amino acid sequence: CASSLAGGSEAFF.